This TCR beta chain was recorded in a study of shared clonotypes between healthy human individuals. Replicate PCRs run on sorted subsets employed approximately 180 ng DNA, approximately 30,000 T cell genomes. Libraries were prepared by immunoSEQ multiplex PCR; TCRdb keeps only in-frame clonotypes and omits some of them. Among some 2.1 million clones listed, 85% to 95% were seen once. Germline CDR1 and CDR2: KGHSH and LQKENI. The CDR3 sequence is 18 residues long. V shed 3 bases, J shed 2 bases, and the junction held 11 bases outside the gene matches. This sequence joins TRBV18 and TRBJ2-1; 9 nucleotides agree with TRBD2. The TCR originated in a man in his late teens or twenties in good health. Source material: naive CD4+ T cells sorted from blood. Noted subset: CD45RA+ positively selected. Here the CDR3 DNA reads TGTGCCAGCTCACCTCTCTATACCGGGACTAGCCCCTACAATGAGCAGTTCTTC. The encoded protein is CASSPLYTGTSPYNEQFF. The full variable domain, rest sourced from reference TRBV18 and TRBJ2-1, is NAGVMQNPRHLVRRRGQEARLRCSPMKGHSHVYWYRQLPEEGLKFMVYLQKENIIDESGMPKERFSAEFPKEGPSILRIQQVVRGDSAAYFCASSPLYTGTSPYNEQFFGPGTRLTVL.